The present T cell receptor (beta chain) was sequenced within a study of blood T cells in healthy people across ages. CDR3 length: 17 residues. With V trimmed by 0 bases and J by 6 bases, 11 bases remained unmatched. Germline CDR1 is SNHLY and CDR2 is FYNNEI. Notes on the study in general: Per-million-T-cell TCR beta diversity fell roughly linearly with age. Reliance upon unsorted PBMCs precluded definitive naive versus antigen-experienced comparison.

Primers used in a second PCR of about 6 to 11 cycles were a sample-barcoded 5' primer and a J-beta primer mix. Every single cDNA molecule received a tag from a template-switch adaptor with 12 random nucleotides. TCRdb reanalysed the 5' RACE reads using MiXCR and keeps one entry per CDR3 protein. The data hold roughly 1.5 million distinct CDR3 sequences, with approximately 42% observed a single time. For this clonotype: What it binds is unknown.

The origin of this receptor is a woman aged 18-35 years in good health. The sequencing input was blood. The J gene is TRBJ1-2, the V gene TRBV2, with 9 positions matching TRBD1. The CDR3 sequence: CASSEAILRDRADGYTF. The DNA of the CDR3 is TGTGCCAGCAGTGAAGCGATTCTTAGGGACAGGGCGGATGGCTACACCTTC.